This is a list of T cell receptor beta chains from one sample in a study of blood T cell repertoires in COVID-19. The protocol was immunoSEQ multiplex PCR, while the TCRdb copy is restricted to in-frame clones and leaves out a portion. The sample carries some 110,000 clones, approximately 86% recorded once. The sequencing sample was made of peripheral blood. These receptors all stem from a man in his forties with acute or convalescent COVID-19. The CDR3 runs from the conserved cysteine through the conserved F or W.

TRBV6-2/TRBV6-3	CASSYSRVSEAFF
TRBV6-5	CASSFGQGKYGYTF
TRBV3-1/TRBV3-2	CASSPGRYGYTF
TRBV19	CASRPSSGGNGYTF
TRBV30	CAWSDNPGFSDTQYF
TRBV30	CAWSVLSRGNQPQHF
TRBV7-2	CASSSGLAGPYEQYF
TRBV29-1	CSVAGGAYEQYF
TRBV12-3/TRBV12-4	CASSLNVRTEAFF
TRBV5-1	CASSFTGGRINPEAFF
TRBV19	CASTQGDRSTDTQYF
TRBV19	CASSIWGSEQYF
TRBV30	CAWSIGGYGYTF
TRBV5-1	CASSLAGQGASYGYTF
TRBV9	CASSQTGANTGELFF
TRBV7-6	CASSLDSQRDGELFF
TRBV27	CASIPTGGGDTEAFF
TRBV6-2/TRBV6-3	CASSEPRGQGSTEAFF
TRBV19	CASSLRVQGNEKLFF
TRBV5-4	CASSLFPGTAHTNYGYTF
TRBV19	CASSQQGNQPQHF
TRBV5-5	CASSLTGGPMNTEAFF
TRBV5-1	CASSLSTMRETQYF
TRBV7-9	CASSLGTGYHEQYF
TRBV30	CACAQGQETQYF
TRBV7-2	CASSPRTGGAETQYF
TRBV6-1	CASSEARSGWGNQPQHF
TRBV18	CASSPRSGQSSYEQYF
TRBV27	CASSQTGTSGRNEQFF
TRBV15	CATSRARTSGGARDTQYF
TRBV7-9	CASSLVWDRGSGNTEAFF
TRBV30	CAWSAGRTGINEQFF
TRBV5-1	CASSLFAGAGGYEQYF
TRBV13	CASRRWTGQNGNTIYF
TRBV18	CASSRTGVPNTEAFF
TRBV6-1	CASSVIRGGDDYGYTF
TRBV25-1	CASSNEAAGYSNQPQHF
TRBV19	CASSIDSVLLYNEQFF
TRBV18	CASSRDFSYEQYF
TRBV2	CASSDGATNEKLFF
TRBV19	CASNGGRDYGYTF
TRBV5-1	CASSEGLRTEAFF
TRBV3-1/TRBV3-2	CASSFGPDGELFF
TRBV11-1	CASSLWRDTQYF
TRBV25-1	CASSEWQNTGELFF
TRBV19	CASTSSYTEAFF
TRBV3-1/TRBV3-2	CARLGHQETQYF
TRBV5-4	CASSHPGPREETQYF
TRBV6-5	CASSHRGSGNQPQHF
TRBV5-1	CASSHSSGGVLDTQYF
TRBV3-1/TRBV3-2	CASSRLLAEETQYF
TRBV6-5	CASSYDNSNYGYTF
TRBV6-5	CASSTPQLRETQYF
TRBV19	CASSLRDLQSNEQFF
TRBV12-3/TRBV12-4	CASSQQGNEQFF